Listed below are T cell receptor beta chains from one sample, sequenced in a study of early T cells in non-severe SARS-CoV-2 infection. TCRdb independently ran MiXCR on the 5' RACE reads; one entry per CDR3 protein. This sample has fewer than 90,000 distinct CDR3 sequences, with more than 13% found just once. The sequencing input was whole blood. These TCRs come from an adult who was a healthcare worker with PCR-confirmed SARS-CoV-2 infection or an uninfected control (not recorded which). Both conserved end residues are part of each CDR3. A D gene is named only where the DNA matches it firmly. Some rows mark clone size as missing; the rest say once, few, many or name a class of expanded clone.

J,V,size,D,DNA,CDR3
TRBJ2-3,TRBV10-3,.,TRBD2,TGTGCCATCAGCGCCTCAGGACTAGCGGATACTAGCACAGATACGCAGTATTTT,CAISASGLADTSTDTQYF
TRBJ1-2,TRBV6-2/TRBV6-3,few,.,TGTGCCAGCAGTCGCAACAGGGTCGACTACACCTTC,CASSRNRVDYTF
TRBJ2-3,TRBV5-1,.,.,TGCGCCAGCAGCTTGGCTTTGCGACCGACAGATACGCAGTATTTT,CASSLALRPTDTQYF
TRBJ2-1,TRBV12-3/TRBV12-4,few,.,TGTGCCAGCAGTTGGTTTGAAATTAATGAGCAGTTCTTC,CASSWFEINEQFF
TRBJ2-2,TRBV10-3,.,.,TGTGCCATCAGGGGTACCGGGGAGCTGTTTTTT,CAIRGTGELFF
TRBJ2-7,TRBV20-1,.,TRBD1,TGCAGTGGGACAGGGAGCTTCTACGAGCAGTACTTC,CSGTGSFYEQYF
TRBJ1-5,TRBV12-3/TRBV12-4,.,.,TGTGCCAGCAGGGGAGGAGGGGGTAGCAATCAGCCCCAGCATTTT,CASRGGGGSNQPQHF
TRBJ1-2,TRBV7-2,many,.,TGTGCCAGCAGCTTACTGGGGTCCCCCGGCTATGGCTACACCTTC,CASSLLGSPGYGYTF
TRBJ2-7,TRBV29-1,.,.,TGCAGCGTTCACATATACGGGACAAACTACGAGCAGTACTTC,CSVHIYGTNYEQYF
TRBJ2-7,TRBV20-1,.,.,TGCAGTGCTAGAGGGGACACCTCCTACGAGCAGTACTTC,CSARGDTSYEQYF